The next 32 T cell receptor beta chains were all read from a single sample in a study of identical twins. TCRdb processed the 5' RACE reads anew with MiXCR; each CDR3 protein has one entry. The repertoire holds approximately 300,000 distinct CDR3 sequences, with over 8.5% as singletons. These same data were also listed under a study on yellow fever vaccine responses in identical twins.

What was sequenced was CD8+ T cells sorted from blood. The receptors were gathered from a woman aged 18-29 years in good health.

Here the CDR3 reads CASSLAGGGYGAEQFF. CDR3 nucleotide sequence: TGTGCCAGCAGCTTGGCCGGCGGGGGGTACGGGGCTGAGCAGTTCTTC. The V and J genes are TRBV5-6 and TRBJ2-1; 8 bases are shared with TRBD2. Trimming removed 0 bases from V and 9 bases from J; junction bases left unmatched: 11. Germline CDR1 SGHDT, CDR2 YYEEEE. This CDR3 is built from 16 residues.

The V call is TRBV4-1, the J call TRBJ2-1; 9 positions agree with TRBD2. The CDR3 extends over 16 amino acids. Trimming at V came to 1 base and at J to 6 bases, leaving 7 bases not matched to a gene. Germline V CDR1 and CDR2: MGHRA, YSYEKL. The CDR3 DNA sequence: TGCGCCAGCAGCCAAGTCTGGCGGGGGGGCGTCAATGAGCAGTTCTTC. Encoded protein: CASSQVWRGGVNEQFF.

This clonotype was recorded at least ten times. The V and J genes are TRBV5-1 and TRBJ1-4; 7 positions agree with TRBD1. Germline V gives CDR1 SGHRS, CDR2 YFSETQ. The CDR3 loop spans 15 amino acids. Trimming removed 0 bases from V and 3 bases from J; junction bases left unmatched: 2. This CDR3 reads CASSLEGAPNEKLFF. CDR3 in DNA: TGCGCCAGCAGCTTGGAGGGGGCTCCTAATGAAAAACTGTTTTTT.

This clonotype occurred many times. The chain links TRBV7-8 to TRBJ2-3; D not certain. Trimming pared 7 bases from V and 6 bases from J, leaving 11 bases between. Germline CDR1 reads SGHVS; CDR2 reads FQNEAQ. The CDR3 covers 12 residues. CDR3 sequence reads: CASTATTDTQYF. The CDR3 DNA follows: TGTGCCAGCACTGCTACGACGGATACGCAGTATTTT. Complete variable domain (other parts from reference TRBV7-8 and TRBJ2-3): GAGVSQSPRYKVAKRGQDVALRCDPISGHVSLFWYQQALGQGPEFLTYFQNEAQLDKSGLPSDRFFAERPEGSVSTLKIQRTQQEDSAVYLCASTATTDTQYFGPGTRLTVL.

CDR3 bases: TGCAGTGCTAGAGATTTCGGGACACCTACCTACGAGCAGTACTTC. Its translation is CSARDFGTPTYEQYF. V is TRBV20-1 and J is TRBJ2-7, with D possibly being TRBD1 (6 bases). The CDR3 has 15 amino acids. The V gene lost 0 bases and the J gene lost 2 bases, with 14 bases spanning the gap. CDR1 and CDR2 (germline): DFQATT, SNEGSKA (reference sequence).

This clonotype was found a few times. The chain carries TRBV29-1 and TRBJ2-4, with TRBD2 identical over 11 bases. V shed 7 bases, J shed 6 bases, and the junction held 11 bases outside the gene matches. The CDR3 is made up of 15 amino acids. Per the germline V gene, CDR1 is SQVTM and CDR2 is ANQGSEA. The DNA for the CDR3 is TGCAGCGCTTTAAACCGACTAGCGGGGTTAAACATTCAGTACTTC. This translates into CSALNRLAGLNIQYF. The full variable domain, completed using reference TRBV29-1 and TRBJ2-4, is SAVISQKPSRDICQRGTSLTIQCQVDSQVTMMFWYRQQPGQSLTLIATANQGSEATYESGFVIDKFPISRPNLTFSTLTVSNMSPEDSSIYLCSALNRLAGLNIQYFGAGTRLSVL.

Many counts were recorded for this clonotype. The J gene is TRBJ2-7, the V gene TRBV27; D gene ambiguous. CDR3 size: 13 residues. Germline CDR1 reads MNHEY; CDR2 reads SMNVEV (reference sequence). Trimming cost V 4 bases and J 2 bases, with 9 bases left between them. The CDR3 nucleotides read TGTGCCAGCAGTTCCCTGGAAACCTACGAGCAGTACTTC. Its protein product is CASSSLETYEQYF.

This clonotype appeared a few times. The chain couples TRBV6-2 or TRBV6-3 to TRBJ2-7, with TRBD2 identical over 11 bases. With 3 bases clipped from V and 3 bases from J, the junction kept 1 base outside the gene matches. This CDR3 is built from 14 residues. Germline values: CDR1 MNHEY, CDR2 SVGEGT. The CDR3 sequence is CASSYGTSGYEQYF. The CDR3 nucleotides read TGTGCCAGCAGTTATGGGACTAGCGGCTACGAGCAGTACTTC.

The J gene is TRBJ2-1, the V gene TRBV15; 10 bases fit TRBD2. The CDR3 runs 16 residues. J lost 6 bases, V lost 0 bases, and 5 bases had no gene match. Germline CDR1 is LNHNV and CDR2 is YYDKDF (reference sequence). Here the CDR3 DNA reads TGTGCCACCAGCAGAGATAGGGGACTAGCGCGCAATGAGCAGTTCTTC. It translates to CATSRDRGLARNEQFF.

This clonotype was detected ten times or more. The chain is built from TRBV4-2 and TRBJ2-7; 8 nucleotides agree with TRBD2. V gave up 1 base and J gave up 0 bases; unmatched junction bases: 5. Germline-derived CDR1 and CDR2 are LGHNA and YNFKEQ. The CDR3 covers 16 residues. The CDR3 protein is CASSQVQRETSYEQYF. As DNA, the CDR3 is TGTGCCAGCAGCCAAGTTCAGCGGGAGACCTCCTACGAGCAGTACTTC.

This clonotype was recorded many times. This chain links TRBV2 with TRBJ2-1; 10 nucleotides agree with TRBD2. The CDR3 contains 15 residues. Trimming at V came to 6 bases and at J to 4 bases, leaving 6 bases not matched to a gene. Per germline, CDR1 SNHLY and CDR2 FYNNEI. The CDR3 nucleotides read TGTGCCAGCAGAGCTACTAGCGGGGCTTACAATGAGCAGTTCTTC. Translation: CASRATSGAYNEQFF.

V and J are TRBV27 and TRBJ2-1; no firm D call. Germline assignment: CDR1 MNHEY and CDR2 SMNVEV (reference sequence). The CDR3 has 16 amino acids. The CDR3 DNA reads as TGTGAAGTACGGGCTGCCCCCCCTCCTTTTTACAATGAGCAGTTCTTC. It translates to CEVRAAPPPFYNEQFF.

The J gene is TRBJ2-2, the V gene TRBV16; D uncertain. This CDR3 is 14 amino acids long. With 3 bases removed from V and 6 bases from J, the gap between germline ends came to 11 bases. Germline CDR1 is KGHSY and CDR2 is FQNENV. The CDR3, as DNA: TGTGCCAGCAGCCAGGACCCTACTCCCGGGGAGCTGTTTTTT. It encodes CASSQDPTPGELFF. The whole variable domain, filled in from reference TRBV16 and TRBJ2-2, reads GEEVAQTPKHLVRGEGQKAKLYCAPIKGHSYVFWYQQVLKNEFKFLISFQNENVFDETGMPKERFSAKCLPNSPCSLEIQATKLEDSAVYFCASSQDPTPGELFFGEGSRLTVL.

This clonotype was picked up many times. This chain links TRBV29-1 with TRBJ2-3; maybe TRBD1 (5 bases). The CDR3 sequence is 12 residues long. Trimming shortened V by 4 bases and J by 6 bases, and 11 bases separated the two germline ends. The germline V gene has CDR1 SQVTM and CDR2 ANQGSEA. The CDR3 region has the DNA TGCAGCGTTGTGTCAGGGATGGATACGCAGTATTTT. It is translated as CSVVSGMDTQYF.

At least ten counts were recorded for this clonotype. The chain combines TRBV5-1 with TRBJ2-3; no firm D call. V dropped 3 bases and J dropped 6 bases, with 8 bases sitting between them. Germline CDR1 and CDR2: SGHRS and YFSETQ. The CDR3 runs 12 residues. The CDR3 DNA reads as TGCGCCAGCAGCTGGGAAGGGGATACGCAGTATTTT. Its protein is CASSWEGDTQYF.

The CDR3 loop reads CATTPGTDQETQYF. CDR3 in DNA: TGTGCCACCACCCCAGGGACAGACCAAGAGACCCAGTACTTC. The rearrangement joins TRBV24-1 to TRBJ2-5, with 7 positions matching TRBD1. With 8 bases clipped from V and 0 bases from J, the junction kept 5 bases outside the gene matches. Germline loops: CDR1 KGHDR, CDR2 SFDVKD. The CDR3 runs to 14 residues.

In this sample, this clonotype turned up a few times. J is TRBJ2-5 and V is TRBV11-2; unclear D gene. Per the germline V gene, CDR1 is SGHAT and CDR2 is FQNNGV. V was cut by 3 bases and J by 1 base, with 3 bases left in between. This CDR3 spans 12 amino acids. In DNA, the CDR3 is TGTGCCAGCAGCTTCCCCCAAGAGACCCAGTACTTC. This gives the protein CASSFPQETQYF.

This chain uses TRBV20-1 with TRBJ2-3; TRBD2 might be the D (6 bases). CDR1 and CDR2 from the germline V gene are DFQATT and SNEGSKA (reference sequence). The CDR3 consists of 16 residues. V lost 6 bases to trimming and J lost 0 bases, with 19 bases between them. The CDR3 DNA reads TGCAGTGCAACCTCCCGACTAGTGGCTAGCACAGATACGCAGTATTTT. Protein: CSATSRLVASTDTQYF.

This clonotype appeared once. The chain carries TRBV20-1 and TRBJ2-2, with no clear D. V was clipped by 3 bases and J by 4 bases, with 15 bases between them. The CDR3 length is 15 residues. Germline V gene lookup returns CDR1 DFQATT and CDR2 SNEGSKA (reference sequence). CDR3 DNA sequence: TGCAGTGCTAGGCCGGCGAGCGTAGCCACCGGGGAGCTGTTTTTT. Amino acids: CSARPASVATGELFF.

The table lists this clonotype with many counts. CDR3 sequence reads: CASSPGFTDTQYF. The CDR3 nucleotides are TGTGCCAGCTCACCAGGGTTCACAGATACGCAGTATTTT. The chain carries TRBV18 and TRBJ2-3, with unresolved D. The CDR3 contains 13 residues. V was clipped by 2 bases and J by 2 bases, with 5 bases between them. The germline gives CDR1 KGHSH, CDR2 LQKENI.

Only a few counts were recorded for this clonotype. The rearrangement links TRBV28 to TRBJ2-5, with a possible D match to TRBD2 (5 bases). Germline loops: CDR1 MDHEN, CDR2 SYDVKM. V was clipped by 5 bases and J by 1 base, with 14 bases between them. This CDR3 region has 15 residues. The chain's CDR3 is CASSPILDLQETQYF. The DNA for the CDR3 is TGTGCCAGCAGTCCGATACTAGACCTCCAAGAGACCCAGTACTTC.

The chain combines TRBV6-2 or TRBV6-3 with TRBJ2-1, with 11 bases fitting TRBD2. The CDR3 has 15 amino acids. Germline-derived CDR1 and CDR2 are MNHEY and SVGEGT. Trimming took 6 bases from V and 7 from J; bases not matched to a gene: 8. The CDR3: CASSLSGRAKNEQFF. CDR3 nucleotides: TGTGCCAGCAGCCTTAGCGGGAGGGCCAAGAATGAGCAGTTCTTC.

Many counts were recorded for this clonotype. The chain has TRBV29-1 and TRBJ2-1; the D gene could be TRBD1 or TRBD2 (5 bases each). Germline CDR1 reads SQVTM; CDR2 reads ANQGSEA. The CDR3 totals 15 residues. Deletions cut 2 bases from V and 1 base from J, with 12 bases between. For the CDR3, the DNA is TGCAGCGTTGAATTCCGGGACCGGTCCTACAATGAGCAGTTCTTC. It codes for CSVEFRDRSYNEQFF.

The chain links TRBV19 to TRBJ2-2, with 7 nucleotides matching TRBD1. This CDR3 spans 14 amino acids. The trim removed 5 bases at V and 6 bases at J, leaving 6 bases unmatched. Germline V gene lookup returns CDR1 LNHDA and CDR2 SQIVND (reference sequence). DNA for the CDR3: TGTGCCAGTAGTCCCCTGACAGGGTCCGGGGAGCTGTTTTTT. Protein: CASSPLTGSGELFF.

In its sample, this clonotype was seen many times. V gene TRBV7-9 combines with J gene TRBJ1-2; tentatively, D is TRBD1 (5 bases). CDR1 and CDR2 (germline): SEHNR, FQNEAQ (reference sequence). This CDR3 has 14 residues. The V and J ends lost 5 bases and 2 bases respectively, with 12 bases between them. CDR3 in amino acids: CASSEDSFNYGYTF. The CDR3 DNA reads TGTGCCAGCAGCGAAGACAGCTTCAACTATGGCTACACCTTC.

This sequence joins TRBV15 and TRBJ2-7; 7 bases agree with TRBD1. The CDR3 runs to 14 residues. V was pared by 4 bases and J by 3 bases, with 6 bases of the junction left unmatched. CDR1 and CDR2 (germline): LNHNV, YYDKDF (reference sequence). Here the CDR3 reads CATSTRDRDYEQYF. CDR3 bases: TGTGCCACCAGCACCCGGGACAGAGACTACGAGCAGTACTTC.

This clonotype was observed a handful of times. The chain links TRBV4-2 to TRBJ1-5, with D unclear. This CDR3 spans 16 amino acids. Germline assignment: CDR1 LGHNA and CDR2 YNFKEQ. V lost 1 base to trimming and J lost 5 bases, with 15 bases between them. The CDR3, as DNA: TGTGCCAGCAGCCAAGTGGTGCGCGACGGGCATCAGCCCCAGCATTTT. Translation gives CASSQVVRDGHQPQHF.

The chain employs TRBV5-6 and TRBJ2-1; TRBD1 agrees at 9 bases. Losses at the gene ends were 3 bases for V and 4 bases for J; bases not matched to a gene: 11. Germline-derived CDR1 and CDR2 are SGHDT and YYEEEE. The length of the CDR3 is 17 residues. CDR3 residues: CASSSRDWDRVYNEQFF. The CDR3 DNA reads TGTGCCAGCAGCTCGAGGGACTGGGACAGGGTTTACAATGAGCAGTTCTTC.

The rearrangement uses TRBV7-8 and TRBJ2-7, with D hard to call. The V and J ends lost 5 bases and 7 bases respectively, with 9 bases between them. The germline CDR1 and CDR2 sequences are SGHVS and FQNEAQ. The CDR3 runs 11 residues. The CDR3, as DNA: TGTGCCAGCAGCGCCATGGGAGAGCAGTACTTC. Protein sequence: CASSAMGEQYF.

This clonotype was detected a few times. This chain uses TRBV11-1 with TRBJ2-1; 12 bases align to TRBD2. The CDR3 sequence is 18 residues long. Germline V gene lookup returns CDR1 SGHAT and CDR2 FQDESV (reference sequence). Losses at the gene ends were 1 base for V and 1 base for J; bases not matched to a gene: 5. The CDR3 spells CASSLEASGRVSYNEQFF. For the CDR3, the DNA is TGTGCCAGCAGCTTAGAGGCTAGCGGGAGGGTGTCCTACAATGAGCAGTTCTTC.

The chain carries TRBV6-5 and TRBJ2-7, with TRBD2 as a possible D gene (6 bases). The CDR3 covers 14 residues. Per the germline V gene, CDR1 is MNHEY and CDR2 is SVGAGI. Trimming cost V 2 bases and J 3 bases, with 11 bases left between them. The CDR3 protein is CASSYAARGYEQYF. The CDR3 nucleotides read TGTGCCAGCAGTTACGCGGCGCGGGGCTACGAGCAGTACTTC.

This clonotype came up many times. The V gene is TRBV6-5, the J gene TRBJ1-2; D not resolved. Germline lookup yields CDR1 MNHEY and CDR2 SVGAGI. CDR3 length equals 16 residues. Trimming pared 4 bases from V and 2 bases from J, leaving 17 bases between. This chain's CDR3 is CASSLRSAGANYGYTF. The DNA of the CDR3 is TGTGCCAGCAGTTTGCGGTCCGCAGGAGCGAACTATGGCTACACCTTC.